The rows below give T cell receptor beta chains drawn from one sample of a study of graft-versus-host responses after intestinal transplantation. Assay used: immunoSEQ multiplex PCR; TCRdb lists only in-frame clones, some missing. The sample holds about 88,000 clones, about nine tenths seen once. What these receptors recognize is not known. Specimen: unstimulated CD4+ T cells sorted from spleen or lymph node cells, collected before intestinal transplant. The receptors originated from a human donor who received an intestinal transplant. Each CDR3 is given with its conserved first and last residue. A D gene is named only where the DNA matches it firmly. Part of the rows lack a size; the others show once, few, many or a class for expanded clones.

V gene	J gene	D gene	clone size	CDR3 protein	CDR3 DNA
TRBV5-4	TRBJ2-1	TRBD2	-	CASSDTSGGLNEQFF	TGTGCCAGCAGCGACACTAGCGGGGGTTTAAATGAGCAGTTCTTC
TRBV27	TRBJ1-5	-	once	CASSPWSPGSNQPQHF	TGTGCCAGCAGTCCCTGGTCCCCCGGGAGCAATCAGCCCCAGCATTTT
TRBV7-3	TRBJ2-6	-	-	CASSPRSGEPGANVLTF	TGTGCCAGCAGCCCGAGGTCGGGGGAACCTGGGGCCAACGTCCTGACTTTC
TRBV27	TRBJ2-7	TRBD2	-	CASTHRGGVPYEQYF	TGTGCCAGCACTCACCGGGGAGGGGTTCCATACGAGCAGTACTTC
TRBV11-3	TRBJ2-1	TRBD2	-	CASSLEGAGGWNEQFF	TGTGCCAGCAGCTTAGAGGGGGCGGGGGGGTGGAATGAGCAGTTCTTC
TRBV29-1	TRBJ1-1	-	few	CSVVHRGQNTEAFF	TGCAGCGTTGTCCACCGGGGACAGAACACTGAAGCTTTCTTT
TRBV9	TRBJ2-2	TRBD2	once	CASTTTSGGLNTGELFF	TGTGCCAGCACCACGACTAGCGGGGGCCTGAACACCGGGGAGCTGTTTTTT
TRBV9	TRBJ2-3	-	-	CASRGGDYTQYF	TGTGCCAGCAGAGGGGGGGATTATACGCAGTATTTT
TRBV5-1	TRBJ1-1	-	-	CASSPIGVNTEAFF	TGCGCCAGCAGCCCTATAGGGGTGAACACTGAAGCTTTCTTT
TRBV10-1	TRBJ1-1	-	-	CASSESFGKGLNTEAFF	TGCGCCAGCAGTGAGTCATTTGGTAAGGGGTTGAACACTGAAGCTTTCTTT
TRBV6-1	TRBJ2-2	-	few	CASSDISRIGNAGELFF	TGTGCCAGCAGTGATATAAGCAGGATCGGTAACGCCGGGGAGCTGTTTTTT
TRBV11-2	TRBJ1-1	TRBD1	-	CASSTPQGDYTEAFF	TGTGCCAGCAGTACACCACAGGGGGACTACACTGAAGCTTTCTTT
TRBV5-1	TRBJ1-2	TRBD1	-	CASSLHRGVGYTF	TGCGCCAGCAGCTTGCACAGGGGAGTGGGCTACACCTTC
TRBV2	TRBJ1-2	-	-	CASRTGQTETGGYTF	TGTGCCAGCAGAACGGGACAAACCGAGACCGGGGGCTACACCTTC
TRBV5-6	TRBJ1-1	-	-	CASSFGGGTEAFF	TGTGCCAGCAGCTTCGGGGGAGGTACTGAAGCTTTCTTT
TRBV4-1	TRBJ1-5	-	-	CASSQVGPRDVNQPQHF	TGCGCCAGCAGCCAAGTGGGGCCGCGGGACGTGAATCAGCCCCAGCATTTT
TRBV6-6	TRBJ2-5	-	-	CASSYSRQAIQETQYF	TGTGCCAGCAGTTACTCCCGACAGGCTATACAAGAGACCCAGTACTTC
TRBV29-1	TRBJ1-1	-	once	CSATPGQMNTEAFF	TGCAGCGCCACCCCCGGACAGATGAACACTGAAGCTTTCTTT
TRBV9	TRBJ2-3	TRBD2	-	CASSVRSRIAGGTDTQYF	TGTGCCAGCAGCGTCAGGTCCAGGATAGCGGGGGGCACAGATACGCAGTATTTT
TRBV19	TRBJ1-6	-	-	CASSRRFSYNSPLHF	TGTGCCAGTAGTCGGAGGTTCTCCTATAATTCACCCCTCCACTTT
TRBV11-2	TRBJ2-5	-	-	CASSARDSGETQYF	TGTGCCAGCAGCGCCCGGGACTCCGGAGAGACCCAGTACTTC
TRBV27	TRBJ1-1	TRBD1	-	CASSSVQGARAEAFF	TGTGCCAGCAGTTCCGTTCAGGGGGCGCGTGCTGAAGCTTTCTTT
TRBV2	TRBJ2-2	TRBD2	-	CASSPWGGGSTGELFF	TGTGCCAGCAGCCCCTGGGGCGGGGGGAGCACCGGGGAGCTGTTTTTT
TRBV18	TRBJ2-7	TRBD2	-	CASSTTSGDSYEQYF	TGTGCCAGCTCAACCACTAGCGGGGACTCCTACGAGCAGTACTTC
TRBV7-2	TRBJ2-5	TRBD2	once	CASSLRLAGQKETQYF	TGTGCCAGCAGCCTCCGACTAGCGGGACAAAAAGAGACCCAGTACTTC
TRBV27	TRBJ2-6	TRBD1	-	CASRQQGGANVLTF	TGTGCCAGCAGACAACAGGGGGGGGCCAACGTCCTGACTTTC
TRBV2	TRBJ2-2	TRBD2	-	CASRTSGGAVTGELFF	TGTGCCAGCAGGACTAGCGGGGGGGCGGTCACCGGGGAGCTGTTTTTT
TRBV5-4	TRBJ2-1	TRBD2	-	CASSASLAATANEQFF	TGTGCCAGCAGCGCTTCCCTAGCGGCGACCGCCAATGAGCAGTTCTTC
TRBV5-6	TRBJ1-2	-	-	CASSRRGTGGYGYTF	TGTGCCAGCAGCCGCCGGGGTACGGGGGGCTATGGCTACACCTTC
TRBV15	TRBJ2-1	-	-	CATSRDQGGRNNEQFF	TGTGCCACCAGCAGAGATCAGGGGGGCAGGAACAATGAGCAGTTCTTC
TRBV5-1	TRBJ2-7	-	-	CASSPRRQDEQYF	TGCGCCAGCAGCCCCCGAAGGCAGGACGAGCAGTACTTC
TRBV29-1	TRBJ1-1	-	once	CSVVGGGNTEAFF	TGCAGCGTTGTCGGGGGGGGGAACACTGAAGCTTTCTTT
TRBV6-5	TRBJ2-7	-	-	CASSYDRLYEQYF	TGTGCCAGCAGCTATGACAGACTCTACGAGCAGTACTTC
TRBV25-1	TRBJ2-1	TRBD2	-	CAASEPGLYREQFF	TGTGCCGCGTCCGAACCGGGACTATACAGGGAGCAGTTCTTC
TRBV27	TRBJ2-7	TRBD1	-	CASSLRRQGFDEQYF	TGTGCCAGCAGTTTACGGAGACAGGGTTTCGACGAGCAGTACTTC
TRBV2	TRBJ2-1	-	once	CASRGDTYNEQFF	TGTGCCAGCAGGGGGGACACTTACAATGAGCAGTTCTTC
TRBV7-9	TRBJ2-3	TRBD2	-	CASSLIAGAQTSTDTQYF	TGTGCCAGCAGCTTAATAGCGGGGGCCCAAACTAGCACAGATACGCAGTATTTT
TRBV18	TRBJ2-7	TRBD1	-	CASSLAGQGAREQYF	TGTGCCAGCTCGCTCGCGGGACAGGGGGCACGGGAGCAGTACTTC
TRBV18	TRBJ2-7	-	-	CASSPLGGDAYEQYF	TGTGCCAGCTCACCACTCGGGGGTGACGCCTACGAGCAGTACTTC
TRBV4-1	TRBJ1-2	-	-	CASSQDRVDYGYTF	TGCGCCAGCAGCCAAGACAGGGTTGACTATGGCTACACCTTC
TRBV7-6	TRBJ1-1	-	once	CASSQGQNTEAFF	TGTGCCAGCAGCCAGGGACAGAACACTGAAGCTTTCTTT
TRBV27	TRBJ1-5	-	-	CASSLSAPHQPQHF	TGTGCCAGCAGTTTATCGGCACCCCATCAGCCCCAGCATTTT
TRBV15	TRBJ2-7	-	-	CATSRDFGATYEQYF	TGTGCCACCAGCAGAGATTTTGGGGCTACCTACGAGCAGTACTTC
TRBV5-6	TRBJ1-1	TRBD1	few	CASSSPTGPSGTEAFF	TGTGCCAGCAGCTCCCCGACAGGGCCCAGCGGGACTGAAGCTTTCTTT
TRBV27	TRBJ1-5	-	-	CASSLERYNQPQHF	TGTGCCAGCAGTTTAGAGCGGTACAATCAGCCCCAGCATTTT
TRBV6-1	TRBJ1-1	-	-	CASTGQTMNTEAFF	TGTGCCAGCACTGGACAGACCATGAACACTGAAGCTTTCTTT
TRBV18	TRBJ1-1	TRBD1	-	CASSPPGQGGVGAFF	TGTGCCAGCTCACCCCCGGGACAGGGTGGAGTTGGAGCTTTCTTT
TRBV20-1	TRBJ2-1	-	-	CSAPTALEQFF	TGCAGTGCTCCGACTGCTCTCGAGCAGTTCTTC
TRBV5-1	TRBJ1-2	-	-	CASSLIENYGYTF	TGCGCCAGCAGCTTGATTGAGAACTATGGCTACACCTTC
TRBV5-6	TRBJ1-5	-	-	CASSLSGGVWGNQPQHF	TGTGCCAGCAGCTTGAGTGGGGGGGTTTGGGGCAATCAGCCCCAGCATTTT
TRBV9	TRBJ1-4	-	-	CASSVAGYNEKLFF	TGTGCCAGCAGCGTAGCCGGGTATAATGAAAAACTGTTTTTT
TRBV6-1	TRBJ2-7	-	-	CASTKSGAVSYEQYF	TGTGCCAGCACTAAGAGTGGGGCAGTCTCCTACGAGCAGTACTTC
TRBV7-3	TRBJ1-6	TRBD1	-	CASSLGDRLRGSPLHF	TGTGCCAGCAGCTTAGGGGACAGGCTTAGGGGTTCACCCCTCCACTTT
TRBV12-5	TRBJ1-2	-	-	CASRQDLNYGYTF	TGTGCTAGTCGACAGGACCTAAACTATGGCTACACCTTC
TRBV28	TRBJ1-1	TRBD1	-	CASSSGQDDTEAFF	TGTGCCAGCAGTAGCGGACAGGACGACACTGAAGCTTTCTTT